The 3 T cell receptor beta chains presented below share a single source sample, sequenced in a study of shared clonotypes between healthy human individuals (dated by TCRdb to about 2020). Libraries came from the immunoSEQ multiplex PCR assay. In its TCRdb copy, this immuneACCESS table keeps in-frame sequences only and misses some clones. Where compared with another copy, unresolved V genes explain less than half of these, and the others have no known cause. A total of roughly 1 million clones appear in this sample, 75% to 80% of them only once. 0.5% to 0.6% of the sample rests with the top ten. Sequenced sample: memory CD4+ T cells from PBMCs. The cell subset or site label of this sample denotes: CD45RA-negative fraction. These receptors were obtained from a young man in good health. Some clones in this sample may be carry-over from other donors' samples.

CDR3 sequence reads: CASSWGSGDNQPQHF. The CDR3 DNA sequence: TGCGCCAGCAGCTGGGGGTCGGGGGATAATCAGCCCCAGCATTTT. The gene calls are TRBV5-1 and TRBJ1-5, with a tentative D call TRBD1 (5 bases). The V gene's germline CDR1 is SGHRS and CDR2 YFSETQ. The CDR3 extends over 15 amino acids. Trimming removed 3 bases at V and 4 bases at J, with 14 bases between.

V and J are TRBV5-6 and TRBJ1-5; D perhaps matches TRBD1 (5 bases). Trimming took 1 base from V and 6 from J, leaving 17 bases between them. Germline V CDR1 and CDR2: SGHDT, YYEEEE. The CDR3 runs 16 residues. The CDR3 region is CASSLFGGGSGQPQHF. The CDR3 region has the DNA TGTGCCAGCAGCTTGTTCGGGGGAGGGAGCGGTCAGCCCCAGCATTTT. Using reference TRBV5-6 and TRBJ1-5 for the parts outside the CDR3, the full variable domain is DAGVTQSPTHLIKTRGQQVTLRCSPKSGHDTVSWYQQALGQGPQFIFQYYEEEERQRGNFPDRFSGHQFPNYSSELNVNALLLGDSALYLCASSLFGGGSGQPQHFGDGTRLSIL.

The chain employs TRBV5-1 and TRBJ1-1; possibly TRBD1 for D (6 bases). This CDR3 is built from 13 residues. Trimming pared 1 base from V and 5 bases from J, leaving 9 bases between. Germline CDR1 reads SGHRS; CDR2 reads YFSETQ. This CDR3 reads CASSLNTGTEAFF. CDR3 nucleotides: TGCGCCAGCAGCTTGAATACAGGGACTGAAGCTTTCTTT.